What follows is one T cell receptor (beta chain) and its context. Its specificity is not known. At one of its ends the junction is not consistent with the germline gene, which may arise from a read error. At the DNA level, this CDR3 is encoded by other sequences in the same sample as well. The data are from a study of graft-versus-host responses after intestinal transplantation. Generated by immunoSEQ multiplex PCR, the TCRdb table keeps only in-frame clones and is missing some. Among tens of thousands of clones, about 94% were seen once, and the ten largest hold about 0.2%. Germline V gene sequence: CDR1 ENHRY, CDR2 SYGVKD. CDR3 length equals 17 residues.

The chain is built from TRBV10-3 and TRBJ1-1; 7 bases map to TRBD1. The TCR comes from a human donor who was the organ donor for an intestinal transplant. Sample: unstimulated CD4+ T cells sorted from spleen or lymph node cells, taken before transplant. The CDR3 nucleotides are TGTGCCATTAGTGCGAGGGACAGTAGCGGACTGAACACTGAAGCTTTCTTT. This sequence encodes CAISARDSSGLNTEAFF.